These 9 T cell receptor beta chains originate from one sample sequenced in a study of cytomegalovirus exposure and HLA in healthy donors. The PCR made use of 60 Vbeta and 13 Jbeta primers. TCRdb's copy holds only in-frame clones and misses some; the assay was immunoSEQ multiplex PCR. Of 150,000 to 200,000 clones listed, around 77% are singletons. The sample comprised PBMCs. The receptors derive from a woman in her thirties or forties in good health and CMV-seronegative.

This sequence joins TRBV30 and TRBJ2-3; D possibly corresponds to TRBD2 (5 bases). CDR3 length: 15 amino acids. Trimming removed 1 base from V and 1 base from J, with 12 bases in between. Germline CDR1 is GTSNPN and CDR2 is SVGIG (reference sequence). The CDR3 DNA reads as TGTGCCTGGAGTGCCGGGGTTAGCGGCACAGATACGCAGTATTTT. This codes for CAWSAGVSGTDTQYF.

This clone was detected only a few times. The chain carries TRBV5-1 and TRBJ1-4, with D unresolved. CDR3 length: 14 amino acids. Deletions cut 0 bases from V and 2 bases from J, with 5 bases between. Germline CDR1 SGHRS, CDR2 YFSETQ. CDR3 sequence (DNA): TGCGCCAGCAGCTTGGGGGCGACTAATGAAAAACTGTTTTTT. It is translated as CASSLGATNEKLFF.

V gene TRBV5-6 combines with J gene TRBJ1-5; a possible D gene is TRBD1 (5 bases). Germline V CDR1 and CDR2: SGHDT, YYEEEE. The V and J ends lost 1 base and 2 bases respectively, with 13 bases between them. This CDR3 contains 16 residues. CDR3 nucleotide sequence: TGTGCCAGCAGCTTGCTCAGGGTCGTAGGCAATCAGCCCCAGCATTTT. Residues: CASSLLRVVGNQPQHF.

This clone was observed a few times. The chain links TRBV6-5 to TRBJ1-1, with TRBD1 matching over 7 bases. The J segment lost 1 base and the V segment lost 4 bases, leaving 6 bases of the junction unmatched. Per the germline V gene, CDR1 is MNHEY and CDR2 is SVGAGI. The CDR3 is 15 amino acids. The CDR3 reads CASSSSGTANTEAFF. In DNA form, the CDR3 reads TGTGCCAGCAGTTCGTCCGGGACAGCGAACACTGAAGCTTTCTTT.

The CDR3 sequence is CASSPQGARSEQYF. The CDR3 nucleotides read TGTGCCAGCAGCCCGCAGGGCGCGCGGAGCGAGCAGTACTTC. The chain couples TRBV7-2 to TRBJ2-7, with D maybe TRBD1 (5 bases). CDR3 length equals 14 residues. V lost 5 bases and J lost 6, with 17 bases in between. The germline CDR1 and CDR2 sequences are SGHTA and FQGNSA. The entire variable domain, with the rest obtained from reference TRBV7-2 and TRBJ2-7, is as follows: GAGVSQSPSNKVTEKGKDVELRCDPISGHTALYWYRQSLGQGLEFLIYFQGNSAPDKSGLPSDRFSAERTGGSVSTLTIQRTQQEDSAVYLCASSPQGARSEQYFGPGTRLTVT.

The rearrangement joins TRBV27 to TRBJ2-1; 7 bases line up with TRBD2. There are 17 residues in the CDR3. Germline CDR1 reads MNHEY; CDR2 reads SMNVEV (reference sequence). V trimming: 5 bases; J trimming: 5 bases; junction bases outside the gene matches: 15. CDR3 region: CASSPAPGLGGNNEQFF. The CDR3 coding sequence is TGTGCCAGCAGTCCGGCCCCGGGACTCGGGGGGAACAATGAGCAGTTCTTC.

The chain joins TRBV5-1 to TRBJ2-5, with D perhaps TRBD2 (5 bases). Trimming shortened V by 0 bases and J by 3 bases, and 12 bases separated the two germline ends. From germline, CDR1 is SGHRS and CDR2 YFSETQ. The CDR3 length is 15 residues. In DNA form, the CDR3 reads TGCGCCAGCAGCTTGGGAGCCGGGAATGAAGAGACCCAGTACTTC. Encoded protein: CASSLGAGNEETQYF.

The CDR3: CAWSRIGLAGASMSEQYF. For the CDR3, the DNA is TGTGCCTGGAGCAGAATCGGACTAGCGGGAGCCAGCATGAGCGAGCAGTACTTC. The chain combines TRBV30 with TRBJ2-7; the match to TRBD2 covers 13 bases. The V gene end was trimmed by 3 bases and the J gene end by 6 bases; junction bases not matched to a gene: 17. Germline V CDR1 and CDR2: GTSNPN, SVGIG (reference sequence). This CDR3 comprises 18 residues.

This chain connects TRBV29-1 to TRBJ1-2, with 8 nucleotides matching TRBD1. CDR3 length: 13 amino acids. V lost 4 bases and J lost 8; bases outside the gene matches: 9. Germline V gives CDR1 SQVTM, CDR2 ANQGSEA. The CDR3 coding sequence is TGCAGCGTTGCTCCAGGGGGCTTGGGAGGCTACACCTTC. It codes for CSVAPGGLGGYTF.